This T cell receptor (beta chain) is drawn from a study of cytomegalovirus exposure and HLA in healthy donors. Study-wide findings and caveats: Cytomegalovirus status was reportedly diagnosed by the classifier with high sensitivity and specificity. The study designated roughly 150 TCR beta chains cytomegalovirus-associated.

Trimming left V 5 bases short and J 0 bases short, with 8 bases between. The germline gives CDR1 SGHTA, CDR2 FQGNSA. The CDR3 extends over 14 amino acids. The study drew the donors from its roughly 120-subject validation cohort, separate from the approximately 700-subject first cohort. The data were produced by immunoSEQ multiplex PCR, yet TCRdb's version contains in-frame clones alone and is incomplete. Here the sample spans some 130,000 clones, just under 85% being singletons. This clone was picked up a small number of times. Its antigen is not known. The genes are TRBV7-2 and TRBJ1-3; D remains unclear. Material for sequencing was PBMCs. This clonotype was sampled from a man aged 25-40 years in good health and CMV-seropositive. The CDR3, as DNA: TGTGCCAGCAGCGCCGGGAACTCTGGAAACACCATATATTTT. This gives the protein CASSAGNSGNTIYF.